This is a list of T cell receptor beta chains from one sample in a study of cytomegalovirus exposure and HLA in healthy donors. Some clones are missing from TCRdb's copy, which holds only in-frame ones; the method was immunoSEQ multiplex PCR. Among 75,000 to 95,000 clones, approximately 90% were seen once, and the ten largest hold 2% to 2.5%. Sequencing input: PBMCs. The receptor source for this set is a man aged 18-30 years in good health and CMV-seronegative. CDR3s include the opening cysteine and the closing phenylalanine or tryptophan. The D gene is left open where the match is weak. Clone size is given for some rows only: seen once, a few or many times, or a class if the clone is expanded.

>.|.|TRBV19|TRBJ2-7
TGTGCCAGTAGTCCCTTTAGCGGAGCACGCTACGAGCAGTACTTC
CASSPFSGARYEQYF
>.|.|TRBV10-2|TRBJ2-7
TGCGCCAGCATGGCTTCGTGGTCGGGGTACGAGCAGTACTTC
CASMASWSGYEQYF
>.|.|TRBV28|TRBJ1-1
TGTGCCAGCAGTTTTAATTCCCCAAGGCGGGCTTTCTTT
CASSFNSPRRAFF
>.|.|TRBV10-2|TRBJ1-1
TGCGCCAGCAGGATAGGGGTAATGAACACTGAAGCTTTCTTT
CASRIGVMNTEAFF
>.|.|TRBV29-1|TRBJ1-1
TGCAGCGCCTCTCGGGGTACGAACACTGAAGCTTTCTTT
CSASRGTNTEAFF
>.|.|TRBV14|TRBJ1-2
TGTGCCAGCAGAAACACAGGGAACTATGGCTACACCTTC
CASRNTGNYGYTF
>TRBD1|.|TRBV6-5|TRBJ2-2
TGTGCCAGCAGAAAGGACAGGGCAAACACCGGGGAGCTGTTTTTT
CASRKDRANTGELFF
>TRBD2|.|TRBV7-2|TRBJ2-7
TGTGCCAGCAGCTTAGGAGCTAGCGGGAGTTGGTACGAGCAGTACTTC
CASSLGASGSWYEQYF
>.|.|TRBV19|TRBJ2-6
TGTGCCAGTAGTATCCCAGACTCTGGGGCCAACGTCCTGACTTTC
CASSIPDSGANVLTF
>TRBD1|.|TRBV7-9|TRBJ1-3
TGTGCCAGCAGCCCGCCCTCGACAGGGGCGATCTCTGGAAACACCATATATTTT
CASSPPSTGAISGNTIYF
>.|.|TRBV19|TRBJ2-1
TGTGCCAGTAGTATAGTGGCAGGGCCCCGCAATGAGCAGTTCTTC
CASSIVAGPRNEQFF
>.|.|TRBV6-6|TRBJ2-1
TGTGCCAGCAGTTACGGGGGGGCAGCTTCCTACAATGAGCAGTTCTTC
CASSYGGAASYNEQFF
>.|.|TRBV7-9|TRBJ1-2
TGTGCCAGCAGCTTGACAGGATCGGCTGGTGGCTACACCTTC
CASSLTGSAGGYTF
>TRBD1|.|TRBV27|TRBJ1-2
TGTGCCAGCAGCCGCCGAGTGGGACAGGGAGTCTTTGGGTATGGCTACACCTTC
CASSRRVGQGVFGYGYTF
>TRBD2|.|TRBV7-8|TRBJ2-2
TGTGCCAGCAGCTTAGGTCGGTTCGGCGGGAGGAGGGCCGGGGAGCTGTTTTTT
CASSLGRFGGRRAGELFF
>TRBD2|.|TRBV5-1|TRBJ2-3
TGCGCCAGCAGGCGAGGGACTAGCGGGTTAGATACGCAGTATTTT
CASRRGTSGLDTQYF
>.|.|TRBV28|TRBJ1-5
TGTGCCAGCAAGACTGGGCAGGGTGTATCTCAGCCCCAGCATTTT
CASKTGQGVSQPQHF
>TRBD1|.|TRBV7-9|TRBJ1-2
TGTGCCAGCAGCCGACAGGGATACTATGGCTACACCTTC
CASSRQGYYGYTF
>TRBD1|.|TRBV6-1|TRBJ2-2
TGTGCCAGCAGTGCCGGGACAGGGTGGAACACCGGGGAGCTGTTTTTT
CASSAGTGWNTGELFF
>TRBD2|.|TRBV7-9|TRBJ2-1
TGTTCCAGCAGTAGCTCACTAGCGGGATTCTACAATGAGCAGTTCTTC
CSSSSSLAGFYNEQFF
>TRBD2|.|TRBV7-9|TRBJ2-1
TGTGCCAGCAGCTCCGGACTAGCGGGAGTAGGAGAGCAGTTCTTC
CASSSGLAGVGEQFF
>.|.|TRBV5-5|TRBJ2-7
TGTGCCAGCAGCTTGTATAGCTCCTACGAGCAGTACTTC
CASSLYSSYEQYF
>TRBD2|.|TRBV7-2|TRBJ2-7
TGTGCCAGCAGTCTCGGGACTAGCGGTTCCTACGAGCAGTACTTC
CASSLGTSGSYEQYF
>.|.|TRBV7-2|TRBJ1-2
TGTGCCAGCAGCCCAGGTAGAATTAACTATGGCTACACCTTC
CASSPGRINYGYTF
>TRBD1|few|TRBV28|TRBJ2-7
TGTGCCAGCCGCTGGACAGGGTCCTACGAGCAGTACTTC
CASRWTGSYEQYF
>.|few|TRBV30|TRBJ1-5
TGTGCCTGGAGTGTACAACGCGGTCAGCCCCAGCATTTT
CAWSVQRGQPQHF
>.|.|TRBV5-1|TRBJ2-5
TGCGCCAGCAGCCCCGACAGGATGGGGGCGGAGACCCAGTACTTC
CASSPDRMGAETQYF
>.|.|TRBV30|TRBJ2-3
TGTGCCGGGACTCGGATGCCTAGGAGGGTCACAGATACGCAGTATTTT
CAGTRMPRRVTDTQYF
>TRBD1|.|TRBV19|TRBJ2-1
TGTGCCAGTAGTATAGCTCAGGGGGCGTACAATGAGCAGTTCTTC
CASSIAQGAYNEQFF
>.|.|TRBV19|TRBJ1-1
TGTGCCAGTAGTAGGGCCCGGCAGGGAAGTGAAGCTTTCTTT
CASSRARQGSEAFF
>TRBD2|.|TRBV9|TRBJ2-3
TGTGCCAGCAGCACGCCGGGAGGAGATACGCAGTATTTT
CASSTPGGDTQYF
>.|.|TRBV7-9|TRBJ1-2
TGTGCCAGCAGCCCTGCGGTAGCTAACTATGGCTACACCTTC
CASSPAVANYGYTF
>TRBD1|.|TRBV7-9|TRBJ2-3
TGTGCCAGCAGCCACGCCCGCCGGACAGGTCAAAACCTCACAGATACGCAGTATTTT
CASSHARRTGQNLTDTQYF
>TRBD2|.|TRBV5-3|TRBJ2-1
TGTGCCAGAAGCTTGTTTTCCCTAGCGGGAGCGCACAATGAGCAGTTCTTC
CARSLFSLAGAHNEQFF
>TRBD2|.|TRBV5-4|TRBJ2-7
TGTGCCAGCAGCTTGCAGCGCGGGAGATTCGACGAGCAGTACTTC
CASSLQRGRFDEQYF
>.|.|TRBV28|TRBJ2-6
TGTGCCAGCAGTTTAGCGACAGGAGGCTCTGGGGCCAACGTCCTGACTTTC
CASSLATGGSGANVLTF
>TRBD2|.|TRBV9|TRBJ2-4
TGTGCCAGCAGCCTCGGACTAGCCAGAGACATTCAGTACTTC
CASSLGLARDIQYF
>.|.|TRBV10-3|TRBJ1-1
TGTGCCATCAGTGAGGGTGGCAAGAACACTGAAGCTTTCTTT
CAISEGGKNTEAFF
>TRBD2|.|TRBV5-4|TRBJ2-1
TGTGCCAGCACCAGGACGTTACTGAGGCGGGAGGGCCTCTTCTACAATGAGCAGTTCTTC
CASTRTLLRREGLFYNEQFF
>.|.|TRBV29-1|TRBJ1-2
TGCAGCGTATTACTCCCCCTCGGTTCCCTGAACTATGGCTACACCTTC
CSVLLPLGSLNYGYTF
>.|.|TRBV23-1|TRBJ2-7
TGCGCCAGCGGTAACAGGGCCCGGGTCTACGAGCAGTACTTC
CASGNRARVYEQYF
>TRBD1|.|TRBV28|TRBJ1-5
TGTGCCAGCAGGGGACAGACCAATCAGCCCCAGCATTTT
CASRGQTNQPQHF
>TRBD2|.|TRBV18|TRBJ2-1
TGTGCCAGCTCTCCGGGGGCGGGGGGCACTGAGCAGTTCTTC
CASSPGAGGTEQFF
>.|once|TRBV6-1|TRBJ1-4
TGTGCCAGCAGCGCAGGGGTCTTTAATGAAAAACTGTTTTTT
CASSAGVFNEKLFF
>TRBD1|.|TRBV19|TRBJ1-1
TGTGCCAGTAGGACTACAGGGGGCCCCCAGGCTGCTTTCTTT
CASRTTGGPQAAFF
>.|.|TRBV6-1|TRBJ1-1
TGTGCCAGCAGTGCAGGCAGGCCTGAAGCTTTCTTT
CASSAGRPEAFF